This is a list of T cell receptor beta chains from one sample in a study of shared T cell receptors in the human thymus. The assay was immunoSEQ multiplex PCR, and TCRdb's table has in-frame clones only and misses some. The sample shows 700,000 to 750,000 clones, 80% to 90% of them seen only once. The same specimen was also included in a second study, on human thymus T cells.

Sequencing was done on a sample of thymocytes. These receptors all stem from a girl younger than two with a congenital heart defect. Each CDR3 is given with its conserved first and last residue. The order of the fields is V gene, CDR3 length, clone size, J gene, CDR3 protein. Rows may omit the clone size; those that give it use once, few, many or a size class.

>TRBV27|17|-|TRBJ2-1
CASSCPSGGSSYNEQFF
>TRBV15|20|-|TRBJ2-2
CATSSLSGGRLAGNTGELFF
>TRBV27|13|-|TRBJ1-2
CASSPTANYGYTF
>TRBV20-1|10|once|TRBJ1-1
CSPPGPEAFF
>TRBV28|16|-|TRBJ1-4
CASTTTTDRGNEKLFF
>TRBV9|17|-|TRBJ2-5
CASSVYPSGGVGETQYF
>TRBV14|15|-|TRBJ2-5
CASSQDVRCQETQYF
>TRBV9|19|-|TRBJ2-7
CASSPQTSLSRGRTYEQYF
>TRBV7-8|14|-|TRBJ2-7
CASRWQEGVNEQYF
>TRBV7-8|16|-|TRBJ2-1
CASSFRTSGGHNEQFF
>TRBV5-5|12|-|TRBJ1-2
CASSLGDIGYTF
>TRBV2|16|-|TRBJ2-3
CASSEVGGGARDTQYF
>TRBV6-1|16|-|TRBJ1-3
CASSGWTGDSGNTIYF
>TRBV4-1|18|-|TRBJ2-7
CASSPEQVNWVWSYEQYF
>TRBV5-1|16|-|TRBJ1-1
CASSYGTGGMNTEAFF
>TRBV5-1|16|-|TRBJ2-7
CASSLTTTGGSYEQYF
>TRBV19|13|-|TRBJ1-4
CASSGRGYEKLFF
>TRBV7-6|19|-|TRBJ2-4
CASSLSLRRDREGKNIQYF
>TRBV7-2|16|-|TRBJ1-2
CASPKNDRGRNYGYTF
>TRBV5-6|19|-|TRBJ1-2
CASSLRVYLFRTGGYGYTF
>TRBV7-9|15|once|TRBJ1-3
CASSYRTNSGNTIYF
>TRBV2|14|-|TRBJ1-1
CASRNRNMNTEAFF
>TRBV5-1|17|-|TRBJ1-6
CASSLDNRQVWDSPLHF
>TRBV28|16|-|TRBJ1-2
CASSLWPGDSNYGYTF
>TRBV7-8|19|once|TRBJ1-3
CASSSNPRTGEMFGNTIYF
>TRBV2|13|-|TRBJ2-7
CASSGQVRYEQYF
>TRBV13|14|-|TRBJ2-1
CASRPPQGAAVQFF
>TRBV19|15|-|TRBJ1-1
CASSTRVSKNTEAFF
>TRBV10-3|13|-|TRBJ1-2
CAISESTLGGYTF
>TRBV19|18|few|TRBJ2-3
CASSTGPGGAVGTDTQYF
>TRBV27|15|-|TRBJ1-5
CASSSTEGTEQPQHF
>TRBV6-6|15|-|TRBJ2-2
CASSLTAGGPGELFF
>TRBV4-1|13|-|TRBJ2-7
CASRARGADEQYF
>TRBV7-9|15|-|TRBJ2-3
CASSDRQVGADTQYF
>TRBV5-1|12|-|TRBJ2-5
CASSRLAETQYF
>TRBV14|14|-|TRBJ2-7
CASSPNSRSYEQYF
>TRBV28|16|few|TRBJ1-2
CASSFPRQGASYGYTF
>TRBV7-2|15|-|TRBJ1-2
CASSFSRGRLDGYTF
>TRBV9|15|-|TRBJ1-5
CASSAQGFGDQPQHF
>TRBV7-8|18|-|TRBJ2-1
CASSLVRDRDYSYNEQFF